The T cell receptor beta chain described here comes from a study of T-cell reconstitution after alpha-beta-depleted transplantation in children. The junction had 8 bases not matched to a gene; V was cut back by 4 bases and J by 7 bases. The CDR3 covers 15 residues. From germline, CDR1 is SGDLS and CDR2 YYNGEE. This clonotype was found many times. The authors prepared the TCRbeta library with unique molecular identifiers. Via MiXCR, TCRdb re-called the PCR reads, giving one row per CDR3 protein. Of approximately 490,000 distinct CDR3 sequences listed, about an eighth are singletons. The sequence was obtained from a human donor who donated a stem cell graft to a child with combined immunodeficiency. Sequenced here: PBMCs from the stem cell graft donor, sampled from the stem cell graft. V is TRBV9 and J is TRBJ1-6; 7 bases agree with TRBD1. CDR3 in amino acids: CASSPTGQENSPLHF. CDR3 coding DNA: TGTGCCAGCAGCCCTACCGGACAGGAGAATTCACCCCTCCACTTT.